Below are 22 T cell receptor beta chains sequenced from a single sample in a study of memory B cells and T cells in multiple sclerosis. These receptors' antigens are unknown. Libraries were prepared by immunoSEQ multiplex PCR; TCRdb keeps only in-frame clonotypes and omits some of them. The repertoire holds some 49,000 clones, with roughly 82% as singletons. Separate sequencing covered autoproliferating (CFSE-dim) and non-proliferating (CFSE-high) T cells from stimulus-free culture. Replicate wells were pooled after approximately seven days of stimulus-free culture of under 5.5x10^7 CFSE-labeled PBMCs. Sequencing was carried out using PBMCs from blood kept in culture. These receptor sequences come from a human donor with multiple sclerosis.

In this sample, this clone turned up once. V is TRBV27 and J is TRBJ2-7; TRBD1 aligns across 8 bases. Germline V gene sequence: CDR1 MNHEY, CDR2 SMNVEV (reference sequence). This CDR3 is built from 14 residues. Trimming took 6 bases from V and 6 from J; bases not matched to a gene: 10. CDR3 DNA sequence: TGTGCCAGCAGCCTGACAGGGGCAGGGTCCGAGCAGTACTTC. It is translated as CASSLTGAGSEQYF.

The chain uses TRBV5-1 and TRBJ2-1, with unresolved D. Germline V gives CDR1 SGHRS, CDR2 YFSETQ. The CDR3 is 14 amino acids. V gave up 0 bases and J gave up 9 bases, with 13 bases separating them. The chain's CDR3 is CASSLGRPAAEQFF. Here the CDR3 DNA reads TGCGCCAGCAGCTTGGGTCGGCCGGCGGCTGAGCAGTTCTTC.

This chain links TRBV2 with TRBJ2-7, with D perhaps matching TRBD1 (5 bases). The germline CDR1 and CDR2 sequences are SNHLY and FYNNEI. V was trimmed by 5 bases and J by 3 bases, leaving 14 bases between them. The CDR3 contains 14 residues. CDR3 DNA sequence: TGTGCCAGCAGTCAAGGGAAGGGGCTCTACGAGCAGTACTTC. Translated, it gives CASSQGKGLYEQYF.

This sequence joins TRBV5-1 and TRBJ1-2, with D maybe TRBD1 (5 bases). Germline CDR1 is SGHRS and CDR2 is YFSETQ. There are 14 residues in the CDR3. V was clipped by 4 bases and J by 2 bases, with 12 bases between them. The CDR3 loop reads CASSAGDQNYGYTF. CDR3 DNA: TGCGCCAGCAGCGCGGGGGACCAAAACTATGGCTACACCTTC.

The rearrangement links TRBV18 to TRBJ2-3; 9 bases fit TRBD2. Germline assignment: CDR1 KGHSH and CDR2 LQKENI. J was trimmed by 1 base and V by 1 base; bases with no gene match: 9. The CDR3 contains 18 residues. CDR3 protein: CASSPRLAGAVGTDTQYF. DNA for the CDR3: TGTGCCAGCTCACCACGCTTAGCGGGGGCCGTTGGCACAGATACGCAGTATTTT.

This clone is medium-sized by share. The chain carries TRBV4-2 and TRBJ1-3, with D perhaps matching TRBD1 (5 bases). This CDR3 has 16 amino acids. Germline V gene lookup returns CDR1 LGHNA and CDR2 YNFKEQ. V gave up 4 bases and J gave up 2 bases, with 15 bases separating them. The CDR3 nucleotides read TGTGCCAGCAGCCCTTCCGACAGAGACCCTGGAAACACCATATATTTT. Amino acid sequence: CASSPSDRDPGNTIYF.

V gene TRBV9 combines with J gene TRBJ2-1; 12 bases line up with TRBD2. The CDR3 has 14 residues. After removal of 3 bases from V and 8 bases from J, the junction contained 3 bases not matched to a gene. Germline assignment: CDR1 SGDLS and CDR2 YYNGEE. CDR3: CASSETSGGDEQFF. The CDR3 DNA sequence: TGTGCCAGCAGCGAGACTAGCGGGGGCGATGAGCAGTTCTTC.

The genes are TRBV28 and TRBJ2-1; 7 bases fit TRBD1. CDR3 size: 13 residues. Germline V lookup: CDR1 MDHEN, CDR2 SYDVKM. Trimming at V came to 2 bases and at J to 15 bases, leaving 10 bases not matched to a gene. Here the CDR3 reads CASSLLRDSVRFF. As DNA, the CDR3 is TGTGCCAGCAGTTTACTCCGGGACAGCGTACGGTTCTTC.

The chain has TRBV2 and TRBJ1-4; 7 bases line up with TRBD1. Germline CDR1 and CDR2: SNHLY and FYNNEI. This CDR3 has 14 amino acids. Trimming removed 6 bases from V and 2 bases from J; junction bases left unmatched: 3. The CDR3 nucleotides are TGTGCCAGCAGACCCAGGGGGACTAATGAAAAACTGTTTTTT. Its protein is CASRPRGTNEKLFF. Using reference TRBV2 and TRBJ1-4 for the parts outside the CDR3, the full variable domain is EPEVTQTPSHQVTQMGQEVILRCVPISNHLYFYWYRQILGQKVEFLVSFYNNEISEKSEIFDDQFSVERPDGSNFTLKIRSTKLEDSAMYFCASRPRGTNEKLFFGSGTQLSVL.

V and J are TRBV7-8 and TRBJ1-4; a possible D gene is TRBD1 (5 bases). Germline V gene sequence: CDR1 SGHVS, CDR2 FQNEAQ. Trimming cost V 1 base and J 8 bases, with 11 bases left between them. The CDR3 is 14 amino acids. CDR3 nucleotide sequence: TGTGCCAGCAGCTTAGAGGGGTCGCGCGAAAAACTGTTTTTT. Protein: CASSLEGSREKLFF.

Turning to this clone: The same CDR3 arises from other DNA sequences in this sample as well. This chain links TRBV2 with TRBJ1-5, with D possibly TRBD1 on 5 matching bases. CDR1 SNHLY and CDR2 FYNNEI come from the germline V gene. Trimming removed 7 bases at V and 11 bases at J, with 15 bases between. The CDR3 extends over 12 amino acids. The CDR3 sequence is CASIGRDETQHF. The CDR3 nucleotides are TGTGCCAGCATTGGCAGGGACGAGACCCAGCATTTT.

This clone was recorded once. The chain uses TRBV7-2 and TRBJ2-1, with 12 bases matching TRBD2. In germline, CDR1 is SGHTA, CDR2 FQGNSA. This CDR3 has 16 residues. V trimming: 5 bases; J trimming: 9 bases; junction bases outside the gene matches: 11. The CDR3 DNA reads TGTGCCAGCAGCCCCCGACTAGCGGGGGCCGGGGGTGAGCAGTTCTTC. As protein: CASSPRLAGAGGEQFF.

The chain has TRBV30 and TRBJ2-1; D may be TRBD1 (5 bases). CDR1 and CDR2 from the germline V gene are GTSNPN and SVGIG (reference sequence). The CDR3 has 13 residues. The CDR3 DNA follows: TGTGCTGCCGGTGGACACCGTAGTTCGGAGCAGTTCTTC. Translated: CAAGGHRSSEQFF.

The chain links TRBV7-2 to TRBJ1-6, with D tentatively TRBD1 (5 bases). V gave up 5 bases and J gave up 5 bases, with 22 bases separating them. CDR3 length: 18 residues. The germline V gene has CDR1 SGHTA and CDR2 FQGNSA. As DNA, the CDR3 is TGTGCCAGCAGCCAAATGATTGGGGGAAGGACAAATAATTCACCCCTCCACTTT. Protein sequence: CASSQMIGGRTNNSPLHF.

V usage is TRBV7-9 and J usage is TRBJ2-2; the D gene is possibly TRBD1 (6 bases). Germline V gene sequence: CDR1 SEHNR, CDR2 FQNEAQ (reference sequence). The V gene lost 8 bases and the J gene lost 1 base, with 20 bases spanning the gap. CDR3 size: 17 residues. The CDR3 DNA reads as TGTGCCAGCCCGGCCGGTTACGGACAGATGAACACCGGGGAGCTGTTTTTT. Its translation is CASPAGYGQMNTGELFF. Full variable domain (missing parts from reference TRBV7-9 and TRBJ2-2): DTGVSQNPRHKITKRGQNVTFRCDPISEHNRLYWYRQTLGQGPEFLTYFQNEAQLEKSRLLSDRFSAERPKGSFSTLEIQRTEQGDSAMYLCASPAGYGQMNTGELFFGEGSRLTVL.

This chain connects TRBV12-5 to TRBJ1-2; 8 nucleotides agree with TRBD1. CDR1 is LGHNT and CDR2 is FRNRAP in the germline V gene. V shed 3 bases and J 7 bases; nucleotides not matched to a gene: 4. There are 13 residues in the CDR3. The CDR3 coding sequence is TGTGCTAGTGGTTTACAACAGGGGGGTGGCTACACCTTC. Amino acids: CASGLQQGGGYTF.

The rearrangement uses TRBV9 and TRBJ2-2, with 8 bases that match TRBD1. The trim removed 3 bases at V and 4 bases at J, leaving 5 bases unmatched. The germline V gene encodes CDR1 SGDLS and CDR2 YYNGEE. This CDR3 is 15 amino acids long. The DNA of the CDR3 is TGTGCCAGCAGCGCCGGACAGGGCGGCACCGGGGAGCTGTTTTTT. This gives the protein CASSAGQGGTGELFF.

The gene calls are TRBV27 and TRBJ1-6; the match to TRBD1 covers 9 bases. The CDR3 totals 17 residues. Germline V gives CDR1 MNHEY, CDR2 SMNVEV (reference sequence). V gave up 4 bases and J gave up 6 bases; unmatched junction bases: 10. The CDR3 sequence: CASSYEPGQGFNSPLHF. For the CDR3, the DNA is TGTGCCAGCAGTTACGAACCGGGACAGGGCTTTAATTCACCCCTCCACTTT.

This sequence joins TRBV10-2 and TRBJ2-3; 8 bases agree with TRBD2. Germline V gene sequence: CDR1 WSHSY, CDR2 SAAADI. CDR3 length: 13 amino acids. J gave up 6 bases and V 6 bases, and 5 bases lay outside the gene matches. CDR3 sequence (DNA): TGCGCCAGCAGGCCACGCGGGGGGGATACGCAGTATTTT. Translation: CASRPRGGDTQYF.

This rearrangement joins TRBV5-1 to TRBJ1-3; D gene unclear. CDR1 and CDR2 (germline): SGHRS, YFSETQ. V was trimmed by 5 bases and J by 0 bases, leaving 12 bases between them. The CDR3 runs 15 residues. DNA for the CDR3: TGCGCCAGCAGAACCGACTTAGCCTCTGGAAACACCATATATTTT. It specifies CASRTDLASGNTIYF.

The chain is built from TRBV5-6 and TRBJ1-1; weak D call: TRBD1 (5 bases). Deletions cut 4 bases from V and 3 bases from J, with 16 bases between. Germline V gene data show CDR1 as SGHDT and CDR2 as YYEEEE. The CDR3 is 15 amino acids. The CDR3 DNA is TGTGCCAGCAGCGCAGACCCGAGGGACCACACTGAAGCTTTCTTT. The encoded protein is CASSADPRDHTEAFF. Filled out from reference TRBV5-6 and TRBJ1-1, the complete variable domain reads DAGVTQSPTHLIKTRGQQVTLRCSPKSGHDTVSWYQQALGQGPQFIFQYYEEEERQRGNFPDRFSGHQFPNYSSELNVNALLLGDSALYLCASSADPRDHTEAFFGQGTRLTVV.

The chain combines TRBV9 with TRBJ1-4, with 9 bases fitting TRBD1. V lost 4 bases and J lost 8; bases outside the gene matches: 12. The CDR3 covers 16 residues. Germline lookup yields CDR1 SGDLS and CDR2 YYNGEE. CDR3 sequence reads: CASSPTPGQGNEKLFF. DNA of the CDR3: TGTGCCAGCAGCCCCACGCCGGGACAGGGAAACGAAAAACTGTTTTTT.